These 9 T cell receptor beta chains came from one sample sequenced in a study of Tregs in tolerant kidney transplant recipients. For these TCRs, the target antigens are not known. Produced via immunoSEQ multiplex PCR; TCRdb's table is partial and in-frame only. The sample lists 15,000 to 20,000 clones, about two thirds occurring once. The sample consisted of Tregs from blood cultured with allogeneic cells. These receptors were taken from a human donor in good health.

The CDR3 nucleotides read TGTGCCAGCAGCCTGAAAGCCTCCGAGACCCAGTACTTC. Translation: CASSLKASETQYF. V and J are TRBV5-8 and TRBJ2-5; D uncertain. Germline V gene sequence: CDR1 SGHTS, CDR2 YDEGEE. The ends were cut back, 4 bases at V and 5 bases at J, with 12 bases in the middle. This CDR3 region has 13 residues.

This clone was observed once. The rearrangement joins TRBV28 to TRBJ1-4, with unresolved D. This CDR3 is 12 amino acids long. Trimming stripped 6 bases from V and 7 bases from J, with 9 bases between. Germline CDR1 is MDHEN and CDR2 is SYDVKM. CDR3 amino acids: CASSTGLEKLFF. CDR3 bases: TGTGCCAGCAGCACCGGGCTTGAAAAACTGTTTTTT.

The V call is TRBV6-1, the J call TRBJ1-1, with 7 bases identical to TRBD1. The V gene's germline CDR1 is MNHNS and CDR2 SASEGT. This CDR3 contains 15 residues. The V segment lost 5 bases and the J segment 4 bases; nucleotides outside the gene matches: 10. CDR3 sequence: CASSQWGTVGTEAFF. Here the CDR3 DNA reads TGTGCCAGCAGTCAATGGGGGACAGTGGGCACTGAAGCTTTCTTT.

This chain joins TRBV27 and TRBJ1-4; D is unresolved. This CDR3 is built from 13 residues. Trimming cost V 2 bases and J 4 bases, with 5 bases left between them. Germline CDR1 MNHEY, CDR2 SMNVEV (reference sequence). The CDR3 loop reads CASSLRVNEKLFF. CDR3 bases: TGTGCCAGCAGTTTAAGGGTTAATGAAAAACTGTTTTTT.

The chain uses TRBV7-2 and TRBJ2-1, with 8 bases fitting TRBD2. This CDR3 contains 16 residues. V lost 2 bases and J lost 4; bases outside the gene matches: 7. Germline CDR1 SGHTA, CDR2 FQGNSA. This CDR3 reads CASSLLLAGLYNEQFF. The CDR3 DNA sequence: TGTGCCAGCAGCTTACTATTAGCGGGACTGTACAATGAGCAGTTCTTC.

This clone was detected many times. V and J are TRBV11-3 and TRBJ2-7; perhaps D is TRBD1 or TRBD2 (5 bases each). The CDR3 is made up of 14 amino acids. V was pared by 5 bases and J by 7 bases, with 18 bases between. Germline-derived CDR1 and CDR2 are SGHNT and YENEEA. CDR3 nucleotides: TGTGCCAGCAGCACATCAGGGTCTTCGGGGGAGCAGTACTTC. Protein: CASSTSGSSGEQYF. The whole variable domain, remainder taken from reference TRBV11-3 and TRBJ2-7, is EAGVVQSPRYKIIEKKQPVAFWCNPISGHNTLYWYLQNLGQGPELLIRYENEEAVDDSQLPKDRFSAERLKGVDSTLKIQPAELGDSAVYLCASSTSGSSGEQYFGPGTRLTVT.

The table lists this clone with a count of one. The genes are TRBV6-6 and TRBJ1-1, with D possibly TRBD1 on 6 matching bases. V was clipped by 6 bases and J by 1 base, with 9 bases between them. Looked up from germline, CDR1 is MNHNY and CDR2 is SVGAGI (reference sequence). The CDR3 extends over 13 amino acids. CDR3 amino acids: CASRSTGNTEAFF. In DNA, the CDR3 is TGTGCCAGCAGATCGACAGGGAACACTGAAGCTTTCTTT.

This clone was picked up a small number of times. V gene TRBV9 combines with J gene TRBJ2-3; 8 bases agree with TRBD2. There are 19 residues in the CDR3. Germline V gene sequence: CDR1 SGDLS, CDR2 YYNGEE. Losses at the gene ends were 4 bases for V and 2 bases for J; bases not matched to a gene: 18. This CDR3 is CASSPRGSWAGGFTDTQYF. In DNA form, the CDR3 reads TGTGCCAGCAGCCCGAGAGGTTCTTGGGCGGGGGGCTTCACAGATACGCAGTATTTT. Filled out from reference TRBV9 and TRBJ2-3, the complete variable domain reads DSGVTQTPKHLITATGQRVTLRCSPRSGDLSVYWYQQSLDQGLQFLIQYYNGEERAKGNILERFSAQQFPDLHSELNLSSLELGDSALYFCASSPRGSWAGGFTDTQYFGPGTRLTVL.

The chain uses TRBV27 and TRBJ2-7; no reliable D call. The V end lost 3 bases, the J end lost 10 bases, and 19 bases lay between the germline ends. CDR3 length: 14 amino acids. Germline V gene data show CDR1 as MNHEY and CDR2 as SMNVEV (reference sequence). CDR3 coding DNA: TGTGCCAGCAGTTTTTCCCTTTCCGTCTCGAGACAGTACTTC. Its translation: CASSFSLSVSRQYF.